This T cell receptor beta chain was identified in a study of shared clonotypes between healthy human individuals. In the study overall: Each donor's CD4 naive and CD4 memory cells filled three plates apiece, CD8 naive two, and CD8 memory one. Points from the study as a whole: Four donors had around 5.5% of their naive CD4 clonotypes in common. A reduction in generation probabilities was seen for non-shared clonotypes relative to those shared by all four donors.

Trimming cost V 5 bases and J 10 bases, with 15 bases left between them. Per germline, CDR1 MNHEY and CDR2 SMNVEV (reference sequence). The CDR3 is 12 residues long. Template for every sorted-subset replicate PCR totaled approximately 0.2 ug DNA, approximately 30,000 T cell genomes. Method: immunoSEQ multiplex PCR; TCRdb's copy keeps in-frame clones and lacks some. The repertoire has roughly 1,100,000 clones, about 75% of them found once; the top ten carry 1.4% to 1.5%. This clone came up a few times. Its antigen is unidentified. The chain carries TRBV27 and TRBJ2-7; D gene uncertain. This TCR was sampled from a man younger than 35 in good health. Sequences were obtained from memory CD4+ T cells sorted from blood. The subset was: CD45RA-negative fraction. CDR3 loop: CASSPQAPFQYF. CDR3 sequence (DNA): TGTGCCAGCAGTCCCCAGGCCCCATTCCAGTACTTC.